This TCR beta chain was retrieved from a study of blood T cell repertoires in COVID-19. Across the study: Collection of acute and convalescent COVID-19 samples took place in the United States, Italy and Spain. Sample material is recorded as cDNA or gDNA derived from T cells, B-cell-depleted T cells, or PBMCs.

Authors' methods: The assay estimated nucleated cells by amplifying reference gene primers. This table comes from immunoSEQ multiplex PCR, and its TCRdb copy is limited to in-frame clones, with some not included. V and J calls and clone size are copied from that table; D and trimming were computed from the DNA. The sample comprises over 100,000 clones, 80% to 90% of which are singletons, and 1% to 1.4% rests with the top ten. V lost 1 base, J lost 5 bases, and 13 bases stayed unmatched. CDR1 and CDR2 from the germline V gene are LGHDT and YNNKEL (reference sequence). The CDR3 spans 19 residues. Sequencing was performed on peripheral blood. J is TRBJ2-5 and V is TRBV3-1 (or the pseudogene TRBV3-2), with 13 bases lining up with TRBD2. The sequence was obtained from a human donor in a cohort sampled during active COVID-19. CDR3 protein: CASSQGRTSGSGVRETQYF. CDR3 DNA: TGTGCCAGCAGCCAAGGAAGGACTAGCGGGAGTGGTGTTAGGGAGACCCAGTACTTC.